The rows below give T cell receptor beta chains drawn from one sample of a study of blood T cells in healthy people across ages. From the 5' RACE reads, TCRdb called clonotypes with MiXCR, one entry per CDR3 protein. Of more than 700,000 distinct CDR3 sequences listed, around 45% are singletons. Sequenced sample: blood. These TCRs come from an elderly man in good health. Both conserved end residues are part of each CDR3. D genes are given only for firm matches. Only part of the rows carry a size: once, few, many, or a class if the clone is expanded.

clone size,V gene,J gene,D gene,CDR3 DNA,CDR3 protein
NA,TRBV20-1,TRBJ1-5,TRBD1,TGCAGTGGGACAGGGGTTAGCAATCAGCCCCAGCATTTT,CSGTGVSNQPQHF
few,TRBV10-3,TRBJ1-1,TRBD1,TGTGCCACCTTAGACAGGGGGTTGACTGAAGCTTTCTTT,CATLDRGLTEAFF
few,TRBV27,TRBJ1-2,TRBD1,TGTGCCAGCAGATTAGGGGACAGAAACTATGGCTACACCTTC,CASRLGDRNYGYTF
few,TRBV14,TRBJ2-1,TRBD2,TGTGCCAGCAGCTCAGCCGGGACTAGCGGGACGTTGAGCTCCTACAATGAGCAGTTCTTC,CASSSAGTSGTLSSYNEQFF
few,TRBV30,TRBJ1-6,NA,TGTGCCTGGACATTACTGGGTTCACCCCTCCACTTT,CAWTLLGSPLHF
many,TRBV5-1,TRBJ2-1,NA,TGCGCCAGCAGCTTGGCCACCAGCGGATACAATGAGCAGTTCTTC,CASSLATSGYNEQFF
NA,TRBV5-1,TRBJ1-3,TRBD1,TGCGCCAGCAGCTTGCTCGCGACAGGGACTGGAAACACCATATATTTT,CASSLLATGTGNTIYF
NA,TRBV20-1,TRBJ2-3,NA,TGCAGGGCCGATCGAGATACGCAGTATTTT,CRADRDTQYF
NA,TRBV28,TRBJ2-7,NA,TGTGCCAGCACCCAAATGGGTAGTCAGGTCCGCGAGCAGTACTTC,CASTQMGSQVREQYF
NA,TRBV12-3/TRBV12-4,TRBJ2-5,TRBD2,TGTGCCAGCAGTTCTTGGACTAGCGAGGAGACCCAGTACTTC,CASSSWTSEETQYF
few,TRBV12-3/TRBV12-4,TRBJ2-1,NA,TGTGCCAGCAGTTTCCTTTATAGCGAGACCTACAATGAGCAGTTCTTC,CASSFLYSETYNEQFF
NA,TRBV6-2/TRBV6-3,TRBJ2-7,TRBD2,TGTGCCAGCTCGCGCTCGGGTAGCGGGAGGGCCAATGAGCAGTACTTC,CASSRSGSGRANEQYF
NA,TRBV6-2/TRBV6-3,TRBJ2-7,NA,TGTGCCAGCAGTTACTCGAACCCCCGGGGATACGAGCAGTACTTC,CASSYSNPRGYEQYF
NA,TRBV12-5,TRBJ2-4,TRBD1,TGTGCTAGTGGTTCGGGGACAGGGACGAGGGAGCAGTACTTC,CASGSGTGTREQYF
NA,TRBV5-1,TRBJ2-5,TRBD1,TGCGCCAGCAGCTTGGGACTCGGGACAGGGTTACAAGAGACCCAGTACTTC,CASSLGLGTGLQETQYF
NA,TRBV20-1,TRBJ2-5,TRBD2,TGCAGTGCTAACAGCGGGAACTTACAAGAGACCCAGTACTTC,CSANSGNLQETQYF
NA,TRBV28,TRBJ2-5,NA,TGTGCCACCACCCCGGGTGTCGCCCAAGAGACCCAGTACTTC,CATTPGVAQETQYF
NA,TRBV29-1,TRBJ2-7,TRBD2,TGCAGCGTTGACGGCGGGAGCGAGCAGTACTTC,CSVDGGSEQYF
many,TRBV7-2,TRBJ2-7,NA,TGTGCCAGCAGCTACACCGTAGGTGCCTACGAGCAGTACTTC,CASSYTVGAYEQYF
NA,TRBV2,TRBJ2-1,NA,TGTGCCACCAGACAGTTTAGCGATGAGCAGTTCTTC,CATRQFSDEQFF
NA,TRBV12-3/TRBV12-4,TRBJ2-3,TRBD2,TGTGCCAGCAGTCCCCGAGGGACTAGCGGGGTAGGGACAGATACGGAGTATTTT,CASSPRGTSGVGTDTEYF
few,TRBV4-3,TRBJ2-3,NA,TGCGCCAGCAGCCAAAGAAGGACCCTAGGCACAGATACGCAGTATTTT,CASSQRRTLGTDTQYF
NA,TRBV24-1,TRBJ2-5,TRBD2,TGTGCCACCAGTGCCTCTAGCGGCGGGATGGAGCAGTACTTC,CATSASSGGMEQYF
NA,TRBV5-1,TRBJ2-2,TRBD2,TGCGCCAGCAGCTTTACTAGCGGGAGTCTTCCCGGGGAGCTGTTTTTT,CASSFTSGSLPGELFF
NA,TRBV7-9,TRBJ2-3,TRBD2,TGTGCCACCACGACTAGCGGGGGGGCGGAAGATACGCAGTATTTT,CATTTSGGAEDTQYF
NA,TRBV7-2,TRBJ2-5,NA,TGTGCCAGCAGCTTATTTAGGGGCTCGGCCCAAGAGACCCAGTACTTC,CASSLFRGSAQETQYF
few,TRBV12-3/TRBV12-4,TRBJ2-7,NA,TGTGCCAGCAGTTTAGCCGGGACCCTTAGGGGCGAGCAGTACTTC,CASSLAGTLRGEQYF
many,TRBV5-1,TRBJ2-1,NA,TGCGCCAGCAGCTGGACGACAGGCAACAATGAGCAGTTCTTC,CASSWTTGNNEQFF
NA,TRBV9,TRBJ2-3,NA,TGTGCCAGCAGCAGGGGGGGTGGACAGGGAGGCACAGATACGCAGTATTTT,CASSRGGGQGGTDTQYF
NA,TRBV7-2,TRBJ2-5,TRBD2,TGTGCCAGCAGCTTGGTGACTAGCGGGAGTGGGCAAGAGACCCAGTACTTC,CASSLVTSGSGQETQYF
NA,TRBV6-1,TRBJ2-3,NA,TGTGCCAGCAGTCCCGTCTGGGTCAGCACAGATACGCAGTATTTT,CASSPVWVSTDTQYF
NA,TRBV6-2/TRBV6-3,TRBJ1-6,NA,TGTGCCAGCGCGGATAGGGGATCACCCCTCCACTTT,CASADRGSPLHF
few,TRBV4-3,TRBJ1-5,NA,TGCGCCAGCAGCCCTACAGGGAATCAGCCCCAGCATTTT,CASSPTGNQPQHF